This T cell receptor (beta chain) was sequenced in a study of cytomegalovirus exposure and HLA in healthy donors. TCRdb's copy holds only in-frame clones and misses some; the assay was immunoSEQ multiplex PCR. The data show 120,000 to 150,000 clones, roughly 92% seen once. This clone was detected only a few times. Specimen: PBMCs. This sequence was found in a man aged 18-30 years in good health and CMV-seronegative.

The CDR3 nucleotides read TGTGCCAGTAGTATTGTTTCCAGCTCTGGGCGTAACTATGGCTACACCTTC. This gives the protein CASSIVSSSGRNYGYTF. The rearrangement links TRBV19 to TRBJ1-2; no clear D gene. The V and J ends lost 3 bases and 1 base respectively, with 18 bases between them. The CDR3 covers 17 residues. CDR1 and CDR2 (germline): LNHDA, SQIVND (reference sequence). The full variable domain, in which reference TRBV19 and TRBJ1-2 provide the parts outside the CDR3, is DGGITQSPKYLFRKEGQNVTLSCEQNLNHDAMYWYRQDPGQGLRLIYYSQIVNDFQKGDIAEGYSVSREKKESFPLTVTSAQKNPTAFYLCASSIVSSSGRNYGYTFGSGTRLTVV.